Sequencing of this T cell receptor beta chain was carried out in a study of T cell responses to AZD1222 COVID-19 vaccine listed by TCRdb under 2021. Looking at the study overall: AZD1222 recipients whose second dose came at about 4 weeks and those whose second dose came at about 12 weeks were combined into one group, since spike-specific TCR depth and breadth did not differ between the two schedules. Trial participants were enrolled by age into subgroups of 18-55, 56-69 and 70-plus years, and around 140, 26 and 57 TCR-sequenced participants, respectively, were included in these subgroups. A total of 230 to 250 trial participants underwent TCR sequencing, of whom some 210 received two doses of AZD1222 and 26 received two doses of the MenACWY control vaccine. The study at large found these results: The 56-69-year group was small, and its depth increase did not reach significance, likely because of low power. CD4 TCRs associated with the vaccine covered the entire spike protein, and the dominant responses were in regions 160-218 and 743-854. Spike-specific TCR breadth and depth rose significantly after two AZD1222 doses compared with day 0 and with MenACWY recipients. Because no day 14 peak-response samples were available, repertoires were characterized only after the peak T cell response. Conclusions about previously exposed vaccinees are limited because only a handful of AZD1222 recipients were SARS-CoV-2 seropositive at baseline. Epitopes outside the regions mutated in the B.1.351 and B.1.1.7 variants were reportedly recognized by nearly half of the unique spike-specific TCRs. Most participants were white British and females outnumbered males, and the authors suggested that clonal diversity may have been underestimated.

As to this clone: It lacks a known antigen. Base qualities are not at hand, and no much larger clone is one base apart.

The time point label of this sample denotes: baseline before first vaccination. Samples from vaccinated people were obtained from the UK trials COV001 and COV002, which included a single-blind randomized controlled phase 2/3 trial of AZD1222 (ChAdOx1 nCoV-19) in healthy adults. Trial participant PBMC samples were collected at day 0 and day 28 after the second dose for TCRbeta chain sequencing. The germline V gene (reference sequence) specifies MNHNY as CDR1 and SVGAGI as CDR2. From its cysteine to its phenylalanine, the CDR3 spans 14 amino acids. The retained sequence is limited to the CDR3, 42 bases, with the frame set at the first base. The junction shows trimming of 4 bases on V and 4 bases on J, plus 11 bases between the germline ends. The CDR3 regions of human TCRbeta chains were analyzed by immunosequencing. Per the source publication's procedure: Repertoire TCRs were checked for matches against a reference library of SARS-CoV-2-specific TCRs that had been generated using the MIRA antigen-specificity platform. Breadth was defined as the fraction of unique TCRs that were SARS-CoV-2-associated, and depth was defined as the fraction of total T cells that were SARS-CoV-2-associated. Using the MIRA data, each spike-specific TCR was mapped to the spike region that the TCR reacts to and placed in a CD4 or CD8 class. Log10-transformed breadth and depth values were compared by one-way ANOVA with Sidak's multiple comparisons tests. The table was pulled from immuneACCESS by TCRdb, which kept in-frame rearrangements only. Such tables lose some clones; where checked, under half of the loss comes from unresolved V genes, and the rest has no known cause. V and J calls and clone size follow that table, whereas D and trimming were derived from the DNA. Here the sample has about 100,000 clones; about nine tenths occur a single time. The top ten clones comprise around 1.7% of the sample.

Here the chain combines TRBV6-6 and TRBJ2-1, with no reliable assignment of the D segment. The sample consisted of peripheral blood, taken on day 0 of AZD1222 vaccination. The clonotype comes from an adult in good health. This receptor carries the CDR3 CASSFGRAYNEQFF. The DNA reads as follows: TGTGCCAGCAGTTTCGGCCGGGCGTACAATGAGCAGTTCTTC.